This entry lists 2 T cell receptor beta chains sequenced from one sample in a study of blood T cells in healthy people across ages (dated by TCRdb to between 2014 and 2017). Library prep was done by 5' RACE. Instrument used: Illumina HiSeq 2500. The second PCR ran for roughly 7 to 12 cycles and used a J-beta primer mix along with a sample-barcoded 5' primer. TCRdb reanalyzed the raw reads on its own, using fastp at Q25 for trimming and MiXCR for clone calling, and kept in-frame beta chains. Rows merge per CDR3 protein into single entries with the most common DNA and genes. The sample records about 670,000 distinct CDR3 sequences, 35% to 50% of which are singletons. Jointly, the top ten make up about 32% of the sample. Sequencing used blood. The receptors shown here come from a man older than 75 in good health.

CDR3 DNA: TGTGCCATCAGGTGGGGCACCGGACCGGACTCCTATAATTCACCCCTCCACTTT. Translating it yields CAIRWGTGPDSYNSPLHF. This sequence joins TRBV10-3 and TRBJ1-6, with a possible D match to TRBD1 (5 bases). Trimming removed 6 bases at V and 0 bases at J, with 18 bases between. CDR3 length equals 18 residues. CDR1 ENHRY and CDR2 SYGVKD come from the germline V gene.

A note on this clonotype: Just one base apart from a much larger clone, this may be a read error. This sequence joins TRBV9 and TRBJ2-1; TRBD2 aligns across 10 bases. CDR3 length equals 15 residues. The germline V gene encodes CDR1 SGDLS and CDR2 YYNGEE. The DNA of the CDR3 is TGTGCCAGCAGCCCGATACTAGCGGGACCAAATGGGCAGTTCTTC. The encoded protein is CASSPILAGPNGQFF.